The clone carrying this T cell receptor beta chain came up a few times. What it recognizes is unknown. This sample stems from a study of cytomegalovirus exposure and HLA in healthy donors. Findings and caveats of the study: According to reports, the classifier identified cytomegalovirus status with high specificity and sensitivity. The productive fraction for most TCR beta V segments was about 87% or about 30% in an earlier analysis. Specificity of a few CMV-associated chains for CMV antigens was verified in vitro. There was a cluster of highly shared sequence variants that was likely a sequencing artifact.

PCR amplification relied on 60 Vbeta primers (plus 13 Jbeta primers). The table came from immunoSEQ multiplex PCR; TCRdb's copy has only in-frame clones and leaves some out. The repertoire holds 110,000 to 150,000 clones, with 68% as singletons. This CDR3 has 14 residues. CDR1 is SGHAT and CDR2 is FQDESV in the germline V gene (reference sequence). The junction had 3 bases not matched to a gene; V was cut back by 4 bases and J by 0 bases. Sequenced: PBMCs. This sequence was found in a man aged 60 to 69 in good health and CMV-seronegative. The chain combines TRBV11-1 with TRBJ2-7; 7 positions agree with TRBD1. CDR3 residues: CASSSDRPSYEQYF. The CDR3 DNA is TGTGCCAGCAGCTCGGACAGGCCCTCCTACGAGCAGTACTTC.